One and the same sample provided the 22 T cell receptor beta chains below, sequenced in a study of cytomegalovirus exposure and HLA in healthy donors. A multiplex PCR was run with 60 Vbeta primers and 13 Jbeta primers. Repertoires were generated with immunoSEQ multiplex PCR, while TCRdb's copy carries only in-frame clones and drops some. The data contain about 82,000 clones, about 70% of them singletons. Sequencing used PBMCs. Receptors were obtained from a woman between 50 and 59 years old in good health and CMV-seropositive.

This chain connects TRBV7-3 to TRBJ1-2; D is perhaps TRBD1 (5 bases). CDR3 length equals 13 residues. V was shortened by 2 bases and J by 7 bases, with 11 bases between the two germline ends. The germline gives CDR1 SGHTA, CDR2 FQGTGA. The CDR3 spells CASSLSGERGYTF. In DNA, the CDR3 is TGTGCCAGCAGCTTATCGGGGGAACGTGGCTACACCTTC.

The gene calls are TRBV5-6 and TRBJ2-1; 9 bases map to TRBD2. Trimming took 4 bases from V and 2 from J; bases not matched to a gene: 7. This CDR3 spans 16 amino acids. Germline CDR1 is SGHDT and CDR2 is YYEEEE. CDR3 nucleotides: TGTGCCAGCAGCCCTAGCGGGGCGTCGGCCTACAATGAGCAGTTCTTC. This gives the protein CASSPSGASAYNEQFF.

V is TRBV7-3 and J is TRBJ2-2, with 11 bases identical to TRBD2. The germline CDR1 and CDR2 sequences are SGHTA and FQGTGA. The CDR3 spans 16 residues. V shed 3 bases, J shed 6 bases, and the junction held 6 bases outside the gene matches. CDR3 region: CASSLIAGGPSGELFF. The CDR3 nucleotides read TGTGCCAGCAGCTTGATAGCGGGAGGGCCCTCCGGGGAGCTGTTTTTT.

The CDR3 DNA sequence: TGTGCCAGCAGCTTGGGATATAGCGGGAGGGCCGGTGAGACCCAGTACTTC. Its protein product is CASSLGYSGRAGETQYF. The rearrangement joins TRBV7-8 to TRBJ2-5; 11 bases match TRBD2. The CDR3 has 17 amino acids. Germline V lookup: CDR1 SGHVS, CDR2 FQNEAQ. The ends lost 3 bases at V and 5 bases at J; junction bases unmatched: 11.

This clone showed up just once. The chain links TRBV5-6 to TRBJ1-2; no reliable D call. The CDR3 spans 14 residues. V lost 1 base to trimming and J lost 0 bases, with 7 bases between them. The germline V gene has CDR1 SGHDT and CDR2 YYEEEE. The CDR3 here is CASSLSSANYGYTF. The CDR3 DNA is TGTGCCAGCAGCTTGTCGTCAGCTAACTATGGCTACACCTTC.

This clone was detected only once. The V and J genes are TRBV27 and TRBJ2-3; 11 positions match TRBD2. The J segment lost 4 bases and the V segment lost 1 base, leaving 7 bases of the junction unmatched. This CDR3 comprises 17 residues. CDR1 is MNHEY, CDR2 SMNVEV, per germline (reference sequence). CDR3 sequence reads: CASSLFVLAGGADTQYF. The DNA for the CDR3 is TGTGCCAGCAGTTTATTCGTTCTAGCGGGAGGAGCAGATACGCAGTATTTT.

This chain links TRBV27 with TRBJ1-3; D unclear. V was clipped by 5 bases and J by 4 bases, with 12 bases between them. Germline CDR1 is MNHEY and CDR2 is SMNVEV (reference sequence). This CDR3 contains 14 residues. The CDR3 spells CASSTVTGGNTIYF. The CDR3 DNA sequence: TGTGCCAGCAGTACAGTAACGGGGGGAAACACCATATATTTT.

This chain joins TRBV29-1 and TRBJ2-7, with TRBD1 identical over 7 bases. The junction had 13 bases not matched to a gene; V was cut back by 3 bases and J by 5 bases. The CDR3 covers 15 residues. Germline V gene lookup returns CDR1 SQVTM and CDR2 ANQGSEA. The CDR3 DNA is TGCAGCGTTGAGGTTGATCAACGACAGGGCCACGAGCAGTACTTC. The encoded protein is CSVEVDQRQGHEQYF.

The rearrangement uses TRBV28 and TRBJ1-5; D uncertain. Germline CDR1 reads MDHEN; CDR2 reads SYDVKM. CDR3 length: 14 residues. With 2 bases removed from V and 4 bases from J, the gap between germline ends came to 9 bases. The CDR3 loop is CASSLRSGNQPQHF. The CDR3, as DNA: TGTGCCAGCAGTTTAAGGTCGGGTAATCAGCCCCAGCATTTT.

The V gene is TRBV29-1, the J gene TRBJ2-5; TRBD1 is a possible D gene (5 bases). The germline V and J ends were trimmed by 3 bases and 4 bases, with 9 bases remaining between them. This CDR3 spans 12 amino acids. The germline CDR1 and CDR2 sequences are SQVTM and ANQGSEA. The CDR3 DNA reads TGCAGCGTTGATCGGCAGGGAGAGACCCAGTACTTC. Amino acid sequence: CSVDRQGETQYF.

The chain couples TRBV30 to TRBJ2-3, with 9 bases aligning to TRBD2. This CDR3 spans 15 amino acids. Germline assignment: CDR1 GTSNPN and CDR2 SVGIG (reference sequence). V lost 1 base to trimming and J lost 4 bases; unmatched junction nucleotides: 6. The CDR3 nucleotides read TGTGCCTGGAGTGGGCGGGAGGGCAGGGCAGATACGCAGTATTTT. This codes for CAWSGREGRADTQYF.

This clone has more than one count but fewer than ten. This sequence joins TRBV6-6 and TRBJ1-2; D ambiguous. The CDR3 extends over 12 amino acids. The ends were cut back, 4 bases at V and 5 bases at J, with 8 bases in the middle. Germline CDR1 and CDR2: MNHNY and SVGAGI (reference sequence). CDR3 region: CASSFGEYGYTF. The CDR3 DNA reads as TGTGCCAGCAGTTTCGGGGAATATGGCTACACCTTC.

This clone came up once. CDR3 in amino acids: CATREGRVQPQHF. CDR3 nucleotides: TGTGCCACCCGGGAGGGGCGCGTTCAGCCCCAGCATTTT. The rearrangement uses TRBV19 and TRBJ1-5, with a tentative D call TRBD1 (5 bases). The V and J ends lost 10 bases and 6 bases respectively, with 16 bases between them. The CDR3 is made up of 13 amino acids. CDR1 is LNHDA and CDR2 is SQIVND in the germline V gene (reference sequence).

The chain couples TRBV2 to TRBJ1-5; 8 positions agree with TRBD1. The CDR3 consists of 13 residues. The ends lost 7 bases at V and 5 bases at J; junction bases unmatched: 4. The germline V gene encodes CDR1 SNHLY and CDR2 FYNNEI. Here the CDR3 reads CASNDRGDQPQHF. CDR3 DNA: TGTGCCAGCAACGACAGGGGCGATCAGCCCCAGCATTTT.

The chain employs TRBV5-6 and TRBJ1-1; the D is unclear. The CDR3 sequence is 12 residues long. The V end lost 3 bases, the J end lost 6 bases, and 9 bases lay between the germline ends. Germline CDR1 is SGHDT and CDR2 is YYEEEE. The CDR3 nucleotides are TGTGCCAGCAGCTCGGTCGGTCCTGAAGCTTTCTTT. This translates into CASSSVGPEAFF.

This clone turned up a few times. The chain recombines TRBV7-9 with TRBJ1-5; 9 bases align to TRBD1. The CDR3 runs 15 residues. Germline CDR1 is SEHNR and CDR2 is FQNEAQ (reference sequence). V lost 4 bases, J lost 2 bases, and 3 bases stayed unmatched. The CDR3 reads CASSWDRERNQPQHF. CDR3 DNA: TGTGCCAGCAGCTGGGACAGGGAGCGCAATCAGCCCCAGCATTTT.

J is TRBJ1-2 and V is TRBV10-3; 7 nucleotides match TRBD1. Losses at the gene ends were 3 bases for V and 5 bases for J; bases not matched to a gene: 3. Per the germline V gene, CDR1 is ENHRY and CDR2 is SYGVKD. The CDR3 runs 13 residues. CDR3 amino acids: CAISEDRAYGYTF. The CDR3 DNA is TGTGCCATCAGTGAAGACAGGGCATATGGCTACACCTTC.

The CDR3 sequence is CASSRPDRGQNEKLFF. The CDR3, as DNA: TGTGCCAGCAGCCGACCCGACAGGGGGCAGAATGAAAAACTGTTTTTT. The rearrangement uses TRBV5-5 and TRBJ1-4, with 10 nucleotides matching TRBD1. The V and J ends lost 4 bases and 5 bases, in that order; junction bases with no gene match: 8. The CDR3 is 16 amino acids. Germline assignment: CDR1 SGHKS and CDR2 YYEKEE (reference sequence). The whole variable domain, filled in from reference TRBV5-5 and TRBJ1-4, reads DAGVTQSPTHLIKTRGQQVTLRCSPISGHKSVSWYQQVLGQGPQFIFQYYEKEERGRGNFPDRFSARQFPNYSSELNVNALLLGDSALYLCASSRPDRGQNEKLFFGSGTQLSVL.

The chain carries TRBV2 and TRBJ2-7, with D possibly TRBD1 on 6 matching bases. The CDR3 sequence is 14 residues long. Per germline, CDR1 SNHLY and CDR2 FYNNEI. The V end was cut by 10 bases, the J end by 5 bases, with 21 bases between. Here the CDR3 reads CATQTTGFSNEQYF. Written as DNA, the CDR3 is TGTGCCACCCAGACCACAGGGTTTTCTAACGAGCAGTACTTC.

The chain joins TRBV27 to TRBJ2-1; possibly TRBD2 for D (6 bases). CDR1 and CDR2 (germline): MNHEY, SMNVEV (reference sequence). The CDR3 is made up of 15 amino acids. With 7 bases removed from V and 0 bases from J, the gap between germline ends came to 13 bases. CDR3 region: CASTSVGGSYNEQFF. The CDR3 nucleotides are TGTGCCAGCACCTCAGTCGGGGGCTCCTACAATGAGCAGTTCTTC.

This clone was seen more than once but under ten times. The chain joins TRBV7-9 to TRBJ1-1; the D gene is possibly TRBD1 (5 bases). CDR1 is SEHNR, CDR2 FQNEAQ, per germline (reference sequence). CDR3 length: 13 residues. Trimming cost V 1 base and J 10 bases, with 13 bases left between them. The CDR3 sequence: CASSLERTQGAFF. The CDR3 DNA reads as TGTGCCAGCAGCTTAGAGAGGACCCAGGGAGCTTTCTTT. The full variable domain, with the rest looked up from reference TRBV7-9 and TRBJ1-1, is DTGVSQNPRHKITKRGQNVTFRCDPISEHNRLYWYRQTLGQGPEFLTYFQNEAQLEKSRLLSDRFSAERPKGSFSTLEIQRTEQGDSAMYLCASSLERTQGAFFGQGTRLTVV.

The rearrangement joins TRBV29-1 to TRBJ1-1; D is uncertain. The CDR3 loop spans 12 amino acids. The V end was cut by 3 bases, the J end by 1 base, with 6 bases between. Germline loops: CDR1 SQVTM, CDR2 ANQGSEA. The CDR3 coding sequence is TGCAGCGTTGACATAGCGAACACTGAAGCTTTCTTT. Its protein product is CSVDIANTEAFF.